A selection of T cell receptor beta chains follows, all from one sample in a study of T cell repertoires in cytomegalovirus infection. TCRdb analysed the reads with MiXCR anew, one entry per CDR3 protein. The profile shows fewer than 550,000 distinct CDR3 sequences, more than 15% of them singletons. The sequenced material came from CD8+ T cells from PBMCs. These receptors originate from a human donor in good health (CMV status not recorded). Some clones in this sample may be carry-over from other donors' samples. Each CDR3 is given with its conserved first and last residue. D genes are given only for firm matches.

>TRBJ1-1|.|TRBV11-2
CASSDTYGMNTEAFF
>TRBJ2-1|.|TRBV7-2
CASSPSRGEDEQFF
>TRBJ1-2|TRBD1|TRBV28
CASSSRDRENYGYTF
>TRBJ1-2|.|TRBV6-5
CASSYDQRPGPSYGYTF
>TRBJ2-2|.|TRBV9
CASSEQGGTGGLFF
>TRBJ2-1|TRBD1|TRBV7-9
CASSPGARTGGWNEQFF
>TRBJ2-1|.|TRBV5-1
CASSWTAYNEQFF
>TRBJ2-1|.|TRBV4-1
CASSQEWPQDNEQFF
>TRBJ1-2|.|TRBV5-1
CASSLASADDGYTF
>TRBJ1-2|TRBD1|TRBV29-1
CSADRGQYYGYTF
>TRBJ1-6|.|TRBV30
CAWRPPGGRSPLHF
>TRBJ1-1|TRBD1|TRBV11-2
CASSSRQGAREAFF
>TRBJ2-3|.|TRBV7-9
CASDEETGATDTQYF
>TRBJ1-6|TRBD1|TRBV7-9
CASSRKGQGAGSPLHF
>TRBJ2-7|.|TRBV7-9
CASSWGSSYEQYF
>TRBJ2-1|.|TRBV12-3/TRBV12-4
CASSSGLSYNEQFF
>TRBJ2-7|TRBD1|TRBV6-5
CASSYQDRSSYEQYF
>TRBJ1-2|.|TRBV5-1
CASSDGGTWGYTF
>TRBJ2-5|TRBD2|TRBV24-1
CATSDLAGQKGETQYF